These T cell receptor beta chains were read from a single sample in a study of cytomegalovirus exposure and HLA in healthy donors. Clones were read by immunoSEQ multiplex PCR, and TCRdb kept only the in-frame ones, dropping some. The table includes around 120,000 clones, 81% detected once. Sequenced input: PBMCs. These TCRs come from a man between 18 and 35 years old in good health and CMV-seronegative. CDR3s include the opening cysteine and the closing phenylalanine or tryptophan. Each record gives: clone size, V gene, D gene, J gene, CDR3 DNA, CDR3 protein. A D gene is named only where the DNA matches it firmly. Size tells how often a clone was seen (once, few, many) or the class of an expanded clone, and some rows leave it out.

>-|TRBV9|-|TRBJ1-1
TGTGCCAGCAGCCCCGGGGGTGTAATGAACACTGAAGCTTTCTTT
CASSPGGVMNTEAFF
>-|TRBV6-5|-|TRBJ1-1
TGTGCCGTCAAGGGGGGGACTGAAGCTTTCTTT
CAVKGGTEAFF
>once|TRBV5-1|TRBD2|TRBJ2-2
TGCGCCAGCAGCCCTACTCAGCGGGGGGGCAACACCGGGGAGCTGTTTTTT
CASSPTQRGGNTGELFF
>few|TRBV5-6|TRBD1|TRBJ2-7
TGTGCCAGCAGCGCGAGAGGACAGGGAAAATACGAGCAGTACTTC
CASSARGQGKYEQYF
>-|TRBV15|-|TRBJ2-7
TGTGCCACCAGCAGTGGCCCCTGGACAGACTCCTACGAGCAGTACTTC
CATSSGPWTDSYEQYF
>few|TRBV7-2|-|TRBJ1-1
TGTGCCAGCAGCTTAAAGCCAGGGGCCCTTGAAGCTTTCTTT
CASSLKPGALEAFF
>-|TRBV5-1|TRBD1|TRBJ1-2
TGCGCCAGCAGCTCGTACCGGGACAGATATGGCTACACCTTC
CASSSYRDRYGYTF
>-|TRBV6-5|TRBD1|TRBJ2-7
TGTGCCAGCAGTTTTGGACAGGGGCTCTCCTACGAGCAGTACTTC
CASSFGQGLSYEQYF
>-|TRBV27|TRBD1|TRBJ2-7
TGTGCCAGCGGGCCAAACGACAGGGCTGGCTACGAGCAGTACTTC
CASGPNDRAGYEQYF
>once|TRBV6-5|TRBD2|TRBJ2-3
TGTGCCAGCAGATCTCCGGCTAGCGGGTGGCAGTATTTT
CASRSPASGWQYF
>-|TRBV7-2|-|TRBJ1-1
TGTGCCAGCAGCTTAGGGATAATCAGAGGCATCACTGAAGCTTTCTTT
CASSLGIIRGITEAFF
>once|TRBV5-6|-|TRBJ2-6
TGTGCCAGCAGCTTGGCCAGGGTTTCTGGGGCCAACGTCCTGACTTTC
CASSLARVSGANVLTF
>few|TRBV6-1|TRBD1|TRBJ1-1
TGTGCCAGCAATCCCGGGACAGGGACGAAGACTGAAGCTTTCTTT
CASNPGTGTKTEAFF